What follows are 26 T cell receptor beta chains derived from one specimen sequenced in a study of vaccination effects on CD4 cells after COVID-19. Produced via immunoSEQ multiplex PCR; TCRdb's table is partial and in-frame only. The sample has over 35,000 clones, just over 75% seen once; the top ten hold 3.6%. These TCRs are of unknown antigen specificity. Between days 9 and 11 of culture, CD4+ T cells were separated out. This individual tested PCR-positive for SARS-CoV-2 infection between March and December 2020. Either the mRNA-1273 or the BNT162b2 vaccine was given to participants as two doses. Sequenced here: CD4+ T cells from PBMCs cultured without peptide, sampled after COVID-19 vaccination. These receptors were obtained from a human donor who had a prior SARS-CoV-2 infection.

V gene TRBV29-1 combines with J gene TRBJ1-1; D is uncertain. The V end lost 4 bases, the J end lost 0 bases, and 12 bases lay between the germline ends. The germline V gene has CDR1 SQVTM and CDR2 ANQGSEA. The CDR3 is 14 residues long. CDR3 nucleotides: TGCAGCGTTGCGGCAGCACCCCTGAACACTGAAGCTTTCTTT. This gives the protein CSVAAAPLNTEAFF.

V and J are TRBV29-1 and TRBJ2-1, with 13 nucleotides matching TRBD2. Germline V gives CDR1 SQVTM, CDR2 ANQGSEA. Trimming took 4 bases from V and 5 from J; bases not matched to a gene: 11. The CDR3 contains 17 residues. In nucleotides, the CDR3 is TGCAGCGTTGTTCCGCGCGACGGGACTAGCGGGGACAATGAGCAGTTCTTC. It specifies CSVVPRDGTSGDNEQFF.

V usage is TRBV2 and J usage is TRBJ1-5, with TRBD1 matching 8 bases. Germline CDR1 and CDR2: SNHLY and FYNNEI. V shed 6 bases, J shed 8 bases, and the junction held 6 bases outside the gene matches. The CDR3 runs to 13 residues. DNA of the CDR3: TGTGCCAGCAGGGACAGGGCCTCGGAGCCCCAGCATTTT. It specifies CASRDRASEPQHF.

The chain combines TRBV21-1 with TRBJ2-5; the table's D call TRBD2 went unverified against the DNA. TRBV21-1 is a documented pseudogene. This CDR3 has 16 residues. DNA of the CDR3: TGTGCCAGCAGCAAATCTGGGGCGGGAGCTAATGAGACCCAGTACTTC. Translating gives CASSKSGAGANETQYF.

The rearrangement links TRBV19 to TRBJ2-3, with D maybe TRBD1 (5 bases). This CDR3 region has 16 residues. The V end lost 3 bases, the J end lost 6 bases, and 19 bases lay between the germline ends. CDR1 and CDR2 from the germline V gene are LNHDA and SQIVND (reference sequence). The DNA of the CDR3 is TGTGCCAGTAGTATGAGGCAGGGCGTGGCGGCTGATACGCAGTATTTT. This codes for CASSMRQGVAADTQYF.

For the CDR3, the DNA is TGTGCCAGCAGCTTAGGACTACCTCGCTACACGGCAGATACGCAGTATTTT. As protein: CASSLGLPRYTADTQYF. This chain uses TRBV5-4 with TRBJ2-3; tentatively, D is TRBD2 (6 bases). This CDR3 comprises 17 residues. Germline CDR1 SGHNT, CDR2 YYREEE (reference sequence). V lost 2 bases to trimming and J lost 4 bases, with 20 bases between them.

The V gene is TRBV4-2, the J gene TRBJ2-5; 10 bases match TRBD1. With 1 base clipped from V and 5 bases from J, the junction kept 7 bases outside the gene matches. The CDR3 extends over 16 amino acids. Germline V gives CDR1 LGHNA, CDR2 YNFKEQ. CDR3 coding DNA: TGTGCCAGCAGCCAAGGGCCGTTGGACAGGGGGGAGACCCAGTACTTC. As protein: CASSQGPLDRGETQYF.

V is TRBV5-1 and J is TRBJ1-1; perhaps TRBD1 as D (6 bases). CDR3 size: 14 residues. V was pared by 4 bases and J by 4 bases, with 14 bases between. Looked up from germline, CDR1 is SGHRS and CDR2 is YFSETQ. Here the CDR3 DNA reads TGCGCCAGCAGCGGGGCAGGGGATGCCACTGAAGCTTTCTTT. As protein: CASSGAGDATEAFF.

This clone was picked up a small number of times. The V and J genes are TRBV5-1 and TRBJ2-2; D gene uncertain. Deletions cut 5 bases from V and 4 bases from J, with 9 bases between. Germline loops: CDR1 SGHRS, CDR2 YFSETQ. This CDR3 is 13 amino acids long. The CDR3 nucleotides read TGCGCCAGCAGGGGTTTCGGCACCGGGGAGCTGTTTTTT. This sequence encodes CASRGFGTGELFF.

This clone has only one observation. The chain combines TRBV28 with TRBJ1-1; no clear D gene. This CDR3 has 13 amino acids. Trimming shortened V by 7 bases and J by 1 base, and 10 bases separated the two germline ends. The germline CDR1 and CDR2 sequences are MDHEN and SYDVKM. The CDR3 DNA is TGTGCCAGCAAGGTACAACGGAACACTGAAGCTTTCTTT. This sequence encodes CASKVQRNTEAFF.

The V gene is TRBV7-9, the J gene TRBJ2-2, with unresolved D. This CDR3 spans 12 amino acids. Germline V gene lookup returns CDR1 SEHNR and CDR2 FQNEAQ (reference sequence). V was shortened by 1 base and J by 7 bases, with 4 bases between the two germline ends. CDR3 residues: CASSLGSGELFF. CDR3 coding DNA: TGTGCCAGCAGCTTAGGGAGCGGGGAGCTGTTTTTT.

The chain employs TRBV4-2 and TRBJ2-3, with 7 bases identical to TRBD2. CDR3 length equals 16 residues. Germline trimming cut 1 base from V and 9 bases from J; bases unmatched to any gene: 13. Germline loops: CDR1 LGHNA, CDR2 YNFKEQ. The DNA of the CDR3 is TGTGCCAGCAGCCAAGTCGGGACTACCATAGGAGGCACGCAGTATTTT. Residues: CASSQVGTTIGGTQYF.

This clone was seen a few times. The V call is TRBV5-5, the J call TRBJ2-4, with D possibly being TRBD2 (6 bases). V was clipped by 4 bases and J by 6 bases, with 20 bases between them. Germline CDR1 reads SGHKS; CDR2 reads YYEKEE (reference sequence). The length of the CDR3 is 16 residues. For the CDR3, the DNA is TGTGCCAGCAGCAGTCTCGGGGCCGGAGGGGCAAACATTCAGTACTTC. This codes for CASSSLGAGGANIQYF.

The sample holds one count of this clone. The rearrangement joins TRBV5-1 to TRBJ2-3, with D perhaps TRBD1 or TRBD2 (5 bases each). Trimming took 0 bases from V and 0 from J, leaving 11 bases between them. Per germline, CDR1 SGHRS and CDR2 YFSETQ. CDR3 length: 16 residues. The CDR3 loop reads CASSLGGTRSTDTQYF. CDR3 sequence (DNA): TGCGCCAGCAGCTTGGGGGGGACGAGAAGCACAGATACGCAGTATTTT.

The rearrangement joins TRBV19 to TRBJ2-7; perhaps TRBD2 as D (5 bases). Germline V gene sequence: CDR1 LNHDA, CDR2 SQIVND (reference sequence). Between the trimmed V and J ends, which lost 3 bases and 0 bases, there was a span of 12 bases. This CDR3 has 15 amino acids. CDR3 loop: CASSMRARSSYEQYF. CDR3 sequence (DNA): TGTGCCAGTAGTATGCGGGCCCGTTCCTCCTACGAGCAGTACTTC.

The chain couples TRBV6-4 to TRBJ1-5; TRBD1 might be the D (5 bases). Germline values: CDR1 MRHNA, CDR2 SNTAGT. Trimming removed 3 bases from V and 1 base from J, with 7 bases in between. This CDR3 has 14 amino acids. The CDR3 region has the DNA TGTGCCAGCAGTGAGGGGCAGAGCAATCAGCCCCAGCATTTT. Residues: CASSEGQSNQPQHF.

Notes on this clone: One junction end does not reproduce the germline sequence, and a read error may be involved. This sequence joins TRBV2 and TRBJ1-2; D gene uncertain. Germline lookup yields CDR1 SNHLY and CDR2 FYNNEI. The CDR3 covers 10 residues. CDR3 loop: CASRTGPGSF. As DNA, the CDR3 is TGTGCCAGCAGGACTGGCCCTGGCTCCTTC.

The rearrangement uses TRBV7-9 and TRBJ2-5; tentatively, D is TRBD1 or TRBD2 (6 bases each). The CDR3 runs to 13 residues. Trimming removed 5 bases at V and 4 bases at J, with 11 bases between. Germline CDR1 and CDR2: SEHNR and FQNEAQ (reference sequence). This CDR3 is CASSRGQGETQYF. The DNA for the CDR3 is TGTGCCAGCAGCCGGGGGCAGGGAGAGACCCAGTACTTC.

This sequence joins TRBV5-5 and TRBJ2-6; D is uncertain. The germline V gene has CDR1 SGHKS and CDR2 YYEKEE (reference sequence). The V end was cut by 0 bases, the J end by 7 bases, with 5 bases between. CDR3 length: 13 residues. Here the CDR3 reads CASSLAPANVLTF. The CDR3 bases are TGTGCCAGCAGCTTGGCCCCCGCCAACGTCCTGACTTTC.

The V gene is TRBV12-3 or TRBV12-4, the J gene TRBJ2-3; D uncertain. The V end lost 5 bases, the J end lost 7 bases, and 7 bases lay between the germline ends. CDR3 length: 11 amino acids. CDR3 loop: CASSLTNTQYF. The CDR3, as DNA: TGTGCCAGCAGTCTCACCAATACGCAGTATTTT.

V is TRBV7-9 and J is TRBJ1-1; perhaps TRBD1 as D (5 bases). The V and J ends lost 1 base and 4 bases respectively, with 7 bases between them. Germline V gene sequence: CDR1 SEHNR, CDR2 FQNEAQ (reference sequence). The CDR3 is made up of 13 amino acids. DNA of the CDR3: TGTGCCAGCAGCTTAGGGGGGTCCACTGAAGCTTTCTTT. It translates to CASSLGGSTEAFF.

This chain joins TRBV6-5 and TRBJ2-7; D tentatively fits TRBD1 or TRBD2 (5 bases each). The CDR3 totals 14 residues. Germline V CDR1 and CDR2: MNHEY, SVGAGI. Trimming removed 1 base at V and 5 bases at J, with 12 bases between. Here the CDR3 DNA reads TGTGCCAGCAGTTACTGGTCGGGGCAACACGAGCAGTACTTC. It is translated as CASSYWSGQHEQYF.

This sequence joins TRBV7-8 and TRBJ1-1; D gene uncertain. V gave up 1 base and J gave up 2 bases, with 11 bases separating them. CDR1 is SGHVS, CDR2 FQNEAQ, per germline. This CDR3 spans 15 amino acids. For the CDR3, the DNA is TGTGCCAGCAGCTTAGTTTCGGCCTTCAACACTGAAGCTTTCTTT. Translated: CASSLVSAFNTEAFF.

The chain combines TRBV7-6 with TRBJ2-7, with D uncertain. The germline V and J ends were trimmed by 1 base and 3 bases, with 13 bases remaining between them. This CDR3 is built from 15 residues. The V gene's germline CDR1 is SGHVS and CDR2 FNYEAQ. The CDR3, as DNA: TGTGCCAGCAGCTTAGATACGGGCCCCGGCTACGAGCAGTACTTC. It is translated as CASSLDTGPGYEQYF.

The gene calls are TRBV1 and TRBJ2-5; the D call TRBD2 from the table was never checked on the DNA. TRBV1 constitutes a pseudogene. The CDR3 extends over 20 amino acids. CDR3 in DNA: TGCACCAGCAGCCAAGAGAACTTGATAGAGCTAGCAGCAAACCAAGAGACCCAGTACTTC. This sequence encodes CTSSQENLIELAANQETQYF.

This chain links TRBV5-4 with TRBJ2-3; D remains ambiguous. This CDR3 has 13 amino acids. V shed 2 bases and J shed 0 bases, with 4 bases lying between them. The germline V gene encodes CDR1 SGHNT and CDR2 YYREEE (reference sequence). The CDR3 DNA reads TGTGCCAGCAGCTTCCTCAGCACAGATACGCAGTATTTT. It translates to CASSFLSTDTQYF.